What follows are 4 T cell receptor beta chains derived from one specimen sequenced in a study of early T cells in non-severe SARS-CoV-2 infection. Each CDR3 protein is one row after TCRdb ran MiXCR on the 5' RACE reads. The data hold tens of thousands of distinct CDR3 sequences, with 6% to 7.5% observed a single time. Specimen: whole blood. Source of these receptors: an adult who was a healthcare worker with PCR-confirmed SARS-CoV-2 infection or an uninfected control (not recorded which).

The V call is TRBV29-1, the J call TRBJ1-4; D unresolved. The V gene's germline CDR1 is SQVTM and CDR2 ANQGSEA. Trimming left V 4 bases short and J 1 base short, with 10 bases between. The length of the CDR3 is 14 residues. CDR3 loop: CSVVPGLTNEKLFF. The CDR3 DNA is TGCAGCGTTGTCCCCGGGCTAACTAATGAAAAACTGTTTTTT.

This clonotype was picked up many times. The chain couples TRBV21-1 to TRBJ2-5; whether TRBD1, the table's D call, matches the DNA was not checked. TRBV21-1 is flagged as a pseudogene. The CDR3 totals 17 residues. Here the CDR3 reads CASSPRPRGLEMETQYF. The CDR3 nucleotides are TGTGCCAGCAGTCCTCGGCCCAGGGGCCTAGAGATGGAGACCCAGTACTTC.

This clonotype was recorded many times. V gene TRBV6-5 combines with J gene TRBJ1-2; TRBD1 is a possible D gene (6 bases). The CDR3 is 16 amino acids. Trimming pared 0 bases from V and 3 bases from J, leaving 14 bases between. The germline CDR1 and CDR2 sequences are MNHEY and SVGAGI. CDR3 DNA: TGTGCCAGCAGTTACTCGATGGGGGCGCTCGACTATGGCTACACCTTC. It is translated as CASSYSMGALDYGYTF.

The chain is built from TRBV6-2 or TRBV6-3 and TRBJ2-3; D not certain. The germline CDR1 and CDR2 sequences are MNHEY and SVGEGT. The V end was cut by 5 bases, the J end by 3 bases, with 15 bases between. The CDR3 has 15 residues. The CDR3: CASSPRSGLTDTQYF. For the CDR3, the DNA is TGTGCCAGCAGTCCCCGGTCCGGGCTTACAGATACGCAGTATTTT.